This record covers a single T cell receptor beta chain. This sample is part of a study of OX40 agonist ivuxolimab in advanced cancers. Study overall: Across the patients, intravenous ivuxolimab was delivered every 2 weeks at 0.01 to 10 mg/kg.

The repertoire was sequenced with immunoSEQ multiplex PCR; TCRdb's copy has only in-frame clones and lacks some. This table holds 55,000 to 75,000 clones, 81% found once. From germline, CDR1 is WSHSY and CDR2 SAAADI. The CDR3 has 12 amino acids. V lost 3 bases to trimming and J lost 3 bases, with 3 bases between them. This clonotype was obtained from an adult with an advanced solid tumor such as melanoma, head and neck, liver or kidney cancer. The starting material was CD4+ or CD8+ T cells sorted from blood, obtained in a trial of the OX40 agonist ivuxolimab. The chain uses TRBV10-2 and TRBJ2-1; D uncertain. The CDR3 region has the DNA TGCGCCAGCAGTGAAGACTACAATGAGCAGTTCTTC. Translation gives CASSEDYNEQFF.